One and the same sample provided the 4 T cell receptor beta chains below, sequenced in a study of blood T cell repertoires in COVID-19. Clones were sequenced by immunoSEQ multiplex PCR, and TCRdb holds only the in-frame ones, with some missing. Of about 200,000 clones listed, around 84% are singletons. Sequencing was performed on PBMCs or T cells enriched from blood (not recorded which). The receptors originated from a man between 35 and 55 years old who had recovered from COVID-19.

This chain joins TRBV29-1 and TRBJ2-7; the D gene is possibly TRBD1 (6 bases). V shed 4 bases and J shed 6 bases, with 13 bases lying between them. There are 12 residues in the CDR3. The germline V gene encodes CDR1 SQVTM and CDR2 ANQGSEA. The CDR3 DNA sequence: TGCAGCGTTGTCGTCGAGACAGGCGAGCAGTACTTC. It translates to CSVVVETGEQYF.

Only a few counts were recorded for this clone. The chain carries TRBV7-9 and TRBJ2-2; TRBD2 aligns across 8 bases. This CDR3 has 17 residues. Germline values: CDR1 SEHNR, CDR2 FQNEAQ (reference sequence). J was trimmed by 4 bases and V by 3 bases; bases with no gene match: 10. The CDR3 DNA is TGTGCCAGCAGCTTCTCCCGGGCGGGAGGTGGCACCGGGGAGCTGTTTTTT. Residues: CASSFSRAGGGTGELFF.

The V gene is TRBV15, the J gene TRBJ1-1; the match to TRBD1 covers 8 bases. Germline assignment: CDR1 LNHNV and CDR2 YYDKDF (reference sequence). J was trimmed by 1 base and V by 0 bases; bases with no gene match: 4. The CDR3 length is 16 residues. CDR3 in amino acids: CATSREPDRGNTEAFF. CDR3 in DNA: TGTGCCACCAGCAGAGAACCCGACAGGGGGAACACTGAAGCTTTCTTT. The complete variable domain, with remaining parts taken from reference TRBV15 and TRBJ1-1, reads DAMVIQNPRYQVTQFGKPVTLSCSQTLNHNVMYWYQQKSSQAPKLLFHYYDKDFNNEADTPDNFQSRRPNTSFCFLDIRSPGLGDTAMYLCATSREPDRGNTEAFFGQGTRLTVV.

V gene TRBV28 combines with J gene TRBJ2-7; 9 bases fit TRBD1. This CDR3 has 14 residues. The germline CDR1 and CDR2 sequences are MDHEN and SYDVKM. V lost 4 bases and J lost 1; bases outside the gene matches: 2. In nucleotides, the CDR3 is TGTGCCAGCAGTTCCGGGACAGGGTCCTACGAGCAGTACTTC. It translates to CASSSGTGSYEQYF.